This T cell receptor beta chain appears in the sequencing data of a study of T-cell memory formation after mild COVID-19 (dated by TCRdb to about 2021). As for the study more broadly: TCR sequence clusters from the two donors were largely donor specific. Two young, previously healthy adult volunteers made up the cohort, one male and one female. T-cell clones expanding and contracting after mild COVID-19 in a couple of donors were tracked by longitudinal TCRalpha and TCRbeta repertoire sequencing. The paper as a whole reports these results and caveats: Whether the second-wave clones peaking on day 37 were SARS-CoV-2 specific was not confirmed. Contracting CD4+ clones were found mainly in CM and EM memory subsets, while CD8+ clones were enriched in EMRA. Some responding clones were found in pre-infection memory, which suggests that pre-existing cross-reactive memory T cells took part in the SARS-CoV-2 response. Balanced CD4/CD8 phenotypes were observed for clones contracting from day 15 to 85, whereas a bias towards CD4+ was observed for a second wave of clones expanding from day 15 to 37. Only a couple of mild cases were covered by the study, and larger cohorts that include severe cases with pre-infection samples were considered necessary.

TCRdb names Illumina NovaSeq 6000 as the instrument used. TCRalpha and TCRbeta cDNA libraries were built by 5'RACE with constant-segment primers, adding sample barcodes and unique molecular identifiers. Trizol reagent was used to extract RNA from every sample. Amplification of the libraries took two PCR steps, and the second step added a second sample barcode plus Illumina TruSeq adapters. The libraries were sequenced on an Illumina NovaSeq using 2 x 150 bp paired-end reads. On the authors' methods: With migec v1.2.7, reads were demultiplexed and then collapsed into UMI-guided consensus sequences. Using mixcr v2.1.11, UMI consensuses were aligned to TRA and TRB V and J templates and then assembled into clonotypes. A clonotype was counted as expanded or contracted only when both edgeR and NoisET called the clonotype significant, with the noise models trained on biological replicates. For edgeR calls, the cutoffs were a false discovery rate-adjusted p below 0.01 and a log2 fold-change threshold of 1. As an exploratory analysis of dynamics, max-normalized trajectories of the 1000 most abundant clonotypes were examined with PCA combined with hierarchical clustering. The CD4 or CD8 phenotype of responding clones was assigned using the separately sequenced CD4+ and CD8+ repertoires. TCRdb reprocessing: public reads trimmed at Q25 with fastp, clones called with MiXCR, in-frame beta chains kept. Rows with one shared CDR3 protein collapse into an entry with the most common genes and DNA. The V and J calls shown here were made by TCRdb, not taken from the authors' results. In this sample the table shows 550,000 to 700,000 distinct CDR3 sequences, approximately 18% of which occur a single time. Approximately 12% of the sample goes to the ten largest clones.

This clonotype was seen a handful of times. Its target antigen remains unknown. Qualities for individual bases were not recorded, and no much larger clone is one base off. PBMCs were isolated by Ficoll-Paque density gradient centrifugation. Relative to germline, V is 0 bases shorter and J is 4 bases shorter, with 17 bases between their ends. CDR1 SGDLS and CDR2 YYNGEE are derived from the germline V gene. CDR3 length: 17 amino acids, cysteine to phenylalanine. The retained sequence is limited to the CDR3, 51 bases, with the frame set at the first base. Material for sequencing was PBMCs or a T cell subset sorted from them (not recorded which). The chain links TRBV9 with TRBJ2-1, with TRBD1 perhaps the D gene, on 6 matching bases. The TCR originated in an adult woman who had mild COVID-19 (a few samples of this study predate the infection). The sample titles of this study are shuffled in the database, so cell type and time point are left out; the donor was told from shared clones. The DNA reads as follows: TGTGCCAGCAGCGTAGCTACCTGGGGGACACTGTACAATGAGCAGTTCTTC. Its protein product is CASSVATWGTLYNEQFF.